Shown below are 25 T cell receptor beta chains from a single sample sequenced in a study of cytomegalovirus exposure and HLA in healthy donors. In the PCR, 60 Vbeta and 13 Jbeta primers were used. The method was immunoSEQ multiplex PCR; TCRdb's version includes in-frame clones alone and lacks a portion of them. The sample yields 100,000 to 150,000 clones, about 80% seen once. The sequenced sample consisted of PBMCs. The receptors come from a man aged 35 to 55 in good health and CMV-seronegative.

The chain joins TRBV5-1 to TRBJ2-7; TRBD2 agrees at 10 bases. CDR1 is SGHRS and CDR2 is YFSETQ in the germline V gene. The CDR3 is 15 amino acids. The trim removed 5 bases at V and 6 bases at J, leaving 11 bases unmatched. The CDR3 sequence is CASRPTSGILSEQYF. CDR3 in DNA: TGCGCCAGCAGGCCCACTAGCGGGATCTTAAGCGAGCAGTACTTC.

The CDR3 spells CASTLQRRERYTGELFF. As DNA, the CDR3 is TGTGCCAGCACCCTCCAAAGGCGGGAAAGGTACACCGGGGAGCTGTTTTTT. The chain carries TRBV11-1 and TRBJ2-2; D perhaps matches TRBD2 (6 bases). The germline gives CDR1 SGHAT, CDR2 FQDESV (reference sequence). Deletions cut 7 bases from V and 3 bases from J, with 21 bases between. The CDR3 is 17 amino acids.

CDR3 DNA sequence: TGTGCCAGCAGCCAAGACGAGGGTAACTATGGCTACACCTTC. Its protein product is CASSQDEGNYGYTF. V is TRBV13 and J is TRBJ1-2, with D uncertain. CDR1 is PRHDT, CDR2 FYEKMQ, per germline (reference sequence). This CDR3 spans 14 amino acids. The V end lost 5 bases, the J end lost 1 base, and 11 bases lay between the germline ends.

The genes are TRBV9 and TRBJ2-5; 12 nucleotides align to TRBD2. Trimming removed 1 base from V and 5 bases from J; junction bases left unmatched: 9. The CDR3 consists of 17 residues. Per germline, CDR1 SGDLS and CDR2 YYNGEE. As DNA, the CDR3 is TGTGCCAGCAGCGTAACGTCTAGCGGGGGGGCATGGGAGACCCAGTACTTC. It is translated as CASSVTSSGGAWETQYF.

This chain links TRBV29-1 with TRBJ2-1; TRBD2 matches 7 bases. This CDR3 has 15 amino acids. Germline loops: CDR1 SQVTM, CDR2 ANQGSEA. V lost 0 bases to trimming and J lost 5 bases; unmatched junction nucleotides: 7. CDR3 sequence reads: CSVEEGATSHNEQFF. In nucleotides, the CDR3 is TGCAGCGTTGAAGAAGGAGCGACTAGCCACAATGAGCAGTTCTTC.

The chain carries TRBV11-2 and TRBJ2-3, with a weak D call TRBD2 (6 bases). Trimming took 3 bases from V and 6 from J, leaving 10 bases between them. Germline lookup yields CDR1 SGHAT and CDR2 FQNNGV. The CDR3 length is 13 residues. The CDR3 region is CASSLGLADTQYF. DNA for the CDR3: TGTGCCAGCAGCTTGGGACTGGCGGATACGCAGTATTTT.

The CDR3 nucleotides read TGCGCCAGCAGTCCGCGGGGCGAAACTAATGAAAAACTGTTTTTT. It translates to CASSPRGETNEKLFF. This chain connects TRBV5-1 to TRBJ1-4; perhaps TRBD1 as D (5 bases). Germline loops: CDR1 SGHRS, CDR2 YFSETQ. Trimming removed 5 bases from V and 1 base from J, with 12 bases in between. This CDR3 contains 15 residues.

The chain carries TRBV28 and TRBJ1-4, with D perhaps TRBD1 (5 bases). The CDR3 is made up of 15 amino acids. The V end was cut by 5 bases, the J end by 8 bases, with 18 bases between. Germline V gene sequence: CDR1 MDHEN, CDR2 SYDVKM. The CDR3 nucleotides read TGTGCCAGCAGTCCGGGCGGGGGGTGGTGGGAAAAACTGTTTTTT. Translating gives CASSPGGGWWEKLFF.

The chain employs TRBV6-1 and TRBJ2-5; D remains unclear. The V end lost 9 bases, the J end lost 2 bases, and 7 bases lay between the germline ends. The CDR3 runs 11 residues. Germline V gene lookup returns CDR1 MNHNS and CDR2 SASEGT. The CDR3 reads CASWRQETQYF. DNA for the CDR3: TGTGCCAGTTGGCGGCAAGAGACCCAGTACTTC.

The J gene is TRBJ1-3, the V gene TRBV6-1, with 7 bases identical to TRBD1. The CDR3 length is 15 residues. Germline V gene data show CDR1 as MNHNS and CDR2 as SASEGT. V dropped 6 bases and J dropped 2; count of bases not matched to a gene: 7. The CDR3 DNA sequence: TGTGCCAGCAGGGCCCCCGGGACAGCTGGAAACACCATATATTTT. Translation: CASRAPGTAGNTIYF.

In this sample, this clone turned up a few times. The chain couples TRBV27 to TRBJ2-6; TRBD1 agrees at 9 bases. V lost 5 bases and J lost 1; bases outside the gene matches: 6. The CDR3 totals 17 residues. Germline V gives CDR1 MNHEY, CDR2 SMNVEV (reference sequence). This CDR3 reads CASSRRTGVSGANVLTF. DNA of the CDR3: TGTGCCAGCAGTCGTCGGACAGGGGTTTCTGGGGCCAACGTCCTGACTTTC.

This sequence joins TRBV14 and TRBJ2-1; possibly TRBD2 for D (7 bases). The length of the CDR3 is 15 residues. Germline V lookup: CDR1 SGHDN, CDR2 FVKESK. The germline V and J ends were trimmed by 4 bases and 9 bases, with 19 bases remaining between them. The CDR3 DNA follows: TGTGCCAGCAGCCCCTCCGACCACAGGGAGGGTGAGCAGTTCTTC. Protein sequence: CASSPSDHREGEQFF.

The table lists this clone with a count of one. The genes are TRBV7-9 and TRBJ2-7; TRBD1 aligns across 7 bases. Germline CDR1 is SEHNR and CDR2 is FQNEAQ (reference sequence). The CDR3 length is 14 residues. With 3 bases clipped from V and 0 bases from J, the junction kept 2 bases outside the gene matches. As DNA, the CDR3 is TGTGCCAGCAGCTTCGACAGGGCCTCCTACGAGCAGTACTTC. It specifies CASSFDRASYEQYF.

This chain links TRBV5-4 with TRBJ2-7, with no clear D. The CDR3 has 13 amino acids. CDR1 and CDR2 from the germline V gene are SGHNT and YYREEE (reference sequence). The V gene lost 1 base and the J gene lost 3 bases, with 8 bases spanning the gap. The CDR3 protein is CASSLQSSYEQYF. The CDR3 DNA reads TGTGCCAGCAGCTTGCAGTCTAGCTACGAGCAGTACTTC. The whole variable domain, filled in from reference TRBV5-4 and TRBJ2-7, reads ETGVTQSPTHLIKTRGQQVTLRCSSQSGHNTVSWYQQALGQGPQFIFQYYREEENGRGNFPPRFSGLQFPNYSSELNVNALELDDSALYLCASSLQSSYEQYFGPGTRLTVT.

The CDR3 DNA reads as TGCGCCAGCAGCTTGGAAGCTACGTACTACGAGCAGTACTTC. Amino acid sequence: CASSLEATYYEQYF. The chain has TRBV5-1 and TRBJ2-7; D call uncertain. The CDR3 length is 14 residues. Germline CDR1 is SGHRS and CDR2 is YFSETQ. V lost 0 bases and J 3 bases, leaving 10 bases between the germline ends. The whole variable domain, remainder taken from reference TRBV5-1 and TRBJ2-7, is KAGVTQTPRYLIKTRGQQVTLSCSPISGHRSVSWYQQTPGQGLQFLFEYFSETQRNKGNFPGRFSGRQFSNSRSEMNVSTLELGDSALYLCASSLEATYYEQYFGPGTRLTVT.

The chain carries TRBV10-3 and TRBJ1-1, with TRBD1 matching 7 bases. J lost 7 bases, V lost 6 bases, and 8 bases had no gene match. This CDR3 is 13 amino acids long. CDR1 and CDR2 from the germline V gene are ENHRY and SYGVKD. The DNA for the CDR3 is TGTGCCATCAGCCTTGGACAGGAGTTTGAAGCTTTCTTT. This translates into CAISLGQEFEAFF.

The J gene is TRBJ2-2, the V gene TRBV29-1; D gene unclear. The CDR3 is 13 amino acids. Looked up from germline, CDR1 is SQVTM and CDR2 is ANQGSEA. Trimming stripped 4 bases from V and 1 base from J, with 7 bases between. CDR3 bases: TGCAGCGTTGGTGACAAGAACACCGGGGAGCTGTTTTTT. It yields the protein CSVGDKNTGELFF.

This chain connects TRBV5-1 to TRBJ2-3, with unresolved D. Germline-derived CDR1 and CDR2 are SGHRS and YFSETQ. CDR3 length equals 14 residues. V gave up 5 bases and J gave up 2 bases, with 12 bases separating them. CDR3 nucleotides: TGCGCCAGCAGTTCCCTCGGGTACACAGATACGCAGTATTTT. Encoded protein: CASSSLGYTDTQYF.

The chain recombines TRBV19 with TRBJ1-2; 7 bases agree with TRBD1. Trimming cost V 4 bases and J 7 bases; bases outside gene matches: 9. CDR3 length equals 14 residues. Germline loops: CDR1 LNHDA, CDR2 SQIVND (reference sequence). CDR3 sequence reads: CASSNRQGLGGYTF. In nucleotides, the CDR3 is TGTGCCAGTAGTAATCGACAGGGCCTGGGTGGCTACACCTTC.

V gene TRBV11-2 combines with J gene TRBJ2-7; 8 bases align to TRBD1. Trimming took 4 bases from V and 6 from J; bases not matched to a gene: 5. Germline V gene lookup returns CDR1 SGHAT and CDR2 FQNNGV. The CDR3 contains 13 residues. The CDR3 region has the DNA TGTGCCAGCAGCTACAGGGGGGTAGGCGAGCAGTACTTC. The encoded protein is CASSYRGVGEQYF. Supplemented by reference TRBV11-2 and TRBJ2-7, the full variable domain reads EAGVAQSPRYKIIEKRQSVAFWCNPISGHATLYWYQQILGQGPKLLIQFQNNGVVDDSQLPKDRFSAERLKGVDSTLKIQPAKLEDSAVYLCASSYRGVGEQYFGPGTRLTVT.

CDR3 DNA sequence: TGTGCCAGCAGACAGACAGGGGGCACTGAAGCTTTCTTT. As protein: CASRQTGGTEAFF. This chain connects TRBV27 to TRBJ1-1, with 9 bases that match TRBD1. This CDR3 contains 13 residues. The germline V gene encodes CDR1 MNHEY and CDR2 SMNVEV (reference sequence). J lost 4 bases, V lost 6 bases, and 3 bases had no gene match.

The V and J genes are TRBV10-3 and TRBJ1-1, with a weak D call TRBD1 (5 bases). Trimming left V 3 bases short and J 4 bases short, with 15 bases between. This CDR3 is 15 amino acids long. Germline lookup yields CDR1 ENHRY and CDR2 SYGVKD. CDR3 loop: CAISDPGGGGTEAFF. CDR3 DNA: TGTGCCATCAGTGATCCGGGGGGTGGTGGCACTGAAGCTTTCTTT.

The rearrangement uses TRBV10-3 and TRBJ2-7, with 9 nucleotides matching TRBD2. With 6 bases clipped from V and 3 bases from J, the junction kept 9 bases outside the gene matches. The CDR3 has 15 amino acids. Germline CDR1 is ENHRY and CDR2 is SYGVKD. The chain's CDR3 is CAIRELAGAGYEQYF. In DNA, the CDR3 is TGTGCCATCAGGGAATTAGCGGGAGCGGGCTACGAGCAGTACTTC.

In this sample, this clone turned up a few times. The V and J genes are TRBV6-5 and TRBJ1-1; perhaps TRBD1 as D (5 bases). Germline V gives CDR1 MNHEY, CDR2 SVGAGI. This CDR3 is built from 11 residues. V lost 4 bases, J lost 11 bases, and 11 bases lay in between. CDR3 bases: TGTGCCAGCAGTTTTCAGGGTGGGGCTTTCTTT. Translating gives CASSFQGGAFF.

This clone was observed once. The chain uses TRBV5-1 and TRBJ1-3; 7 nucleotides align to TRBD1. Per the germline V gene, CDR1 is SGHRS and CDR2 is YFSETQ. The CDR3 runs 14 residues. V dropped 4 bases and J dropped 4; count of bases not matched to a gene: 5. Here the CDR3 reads CASSARGRGNTIYF. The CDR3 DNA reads TGCGCCAGCAGCGCCAGGGGGAGAGGAAACACCATATATTTT.